Listed here are 17 T cell receptor beta chains from one sample, sequenced in a study of T-cell memory formation after mild COVID-19. MiXCR was run by TCRdb on the 5' RACE reads, yielding one entry per CDR3 protein. Of hundreds of thousands of distinct CDR3 sequences listed, 18% are singletons. The sequencing sample was made of PBMCs or a T cell subset sorted from them (not recorded which). These receptors came from an adult woman who had mild COVID-19 (a few samples of this study predate the infection). Cell type and time point are not known.

The chain carries TRBV9 and TRBJ2-3; D could derive from TRBD1 or TRBD2 (5 bases each). This CDR3 has 14 amino acids. Trimming left V 5 bases short and J 8 bases short, with 18 bases between. Germline V gene lookup returns CDR1 SGDLS and CDR2 YYNGEE. For the CDR3, the DNA is TGTGCCAGCAGTGAGCCTGGGGGTAGTGGTACGCAGTATTTT. Translating it yields CASSEPGGSGTQYF.

The chain joins TRBV5-1 to TRBJ2-3; 13 bases are shared with TRBD2. Germline loops: CDR1 SGHRS, CDR2 YFSETQ. The CDR3 is made up of 16 amino acids. V trimming: 0 bases; J trimming: 6 bases; junction bases outside the gene matches: 4. The CDR3 spells CASSLERLAGGDTQYF. The CDR3 DNA sequence: TGCGCCAGCAGCTTGGAGAGACTAGCGGGGGGTGATACGCAGTATTTT.

This chain uses TRBV9 with TRBJ2-1, with D possibly being TRBD1 or TRBD2 (6 bases each). The germline gives CDR1 SGDLS, CDR2 YYNGEE. Trimming removed 0 bases at V and 6 bases at J, with 10 bases between. This CDR3 spans 14 amino acids. The CDR3 nucleotides are TGTGCCAGCAGCGTAGTACAGGGAGGCAATGAGCAGTTCTTC. Its translation is CASSVVQGGNEQFF.

This clonotype has only a few counts. The V and J genes are TRBV24-1 and TRBJ1-6, with 11 positions matching TRBD1. After removal of 4 bases from V and 9 bases from J, the junction contained 4 bases not matched to a gene. Germline V lookup: CDR1 KGHDR, CDR2 SFDVKD. The CDR3 runs to 15 residues. CDR3 sequence (DNA): TGTGCCACCAGTGAAGGACAGGGGGCTGGTTCACCCCTCCACTTT. The encoded protein is CATSEGQGAGSPLHF.

This clonotype has at least ten counts. The chain carries TRBV12-3 or TRBV12-4 and TRBJ2-7, with 7 positions matching TRBD1. The CDR3 has 14 residues. V shed 5 bases, J shed 3 bases, and the junction held 7 bases outside the gene matches. CDR3 in DNA: TGTGCCAGCAGTCCCCCGACAGGGAGCTACGAGCAGTACTTC. This translates into CASSPPTGSYEQYF.

At least ten counts were recorded for this clonotype. The chain is built from TRBV9 and TRBJ2-7, with 14 bases matching TRBD2. Losses at the gene ends were 3 bases for V and 3 bases for J; bases not matched to a gene: 5. The CDR3 has 16 residues. Germline values: CDR1 SGDLS, CDR2 YYNGEE. The CDR3, as DNA: TGTGCCAGCAGCGCAGGACTAGCGGGGGGAGACTACGAGCAGTACTTC. Protein product: CASSAGLAGGDYEQYF.

This clonotype was seen just once. The chain has TRBV7-2 and TRBJ2-7; D is possibly TRBD2 (6 bases). Germline V gives CDR1 SGHTA, CDR2 FQGNSA. The CDR3 totals 14 residues. Trimming shortened V by 2 bases and J by 5 bases, and 13 bases separated the two germline ends. The CDR3 region has the DNA TGTGCCAGCAGCTTAACGCGGGAATCCCACGAGCAGTACTTC. It translates to CASSLTRESHEQYF. Filled out from reference TRBV7-2 and TRBJ2-7, the complete variable domain reads GAGVSQSPSNKVTEKGKDVELRCDPISGHTALYWYRQSLGQGLEFLIYFQGNSAPDKSGLPSDRFSAERTGGSVSTLTIQRTQQEDSAVYLCASSLTRESHEQYFGPGTRLTVT.

This chain links TRBV3-1 with TRBJ2-1; 11 nucleotides agree with TRBD1. CDR1 and CDR2 (germline): LGHDT, YNNKEL (reference sequence). Losses at the gene ends were 3 bases for V and 7 bases for J; bases not matched to a gene: 2. CDR3 size: 14 residues. The CDR3 here is CASSHRDRGNEQFF. For the CDR3, the DNA is TGTGCCAGCAGCCACCGGGACAGGGGGAATGAGCAGTTCTTC.

This clonotype occurred a few times. The V gene is TRBV6-2 or TRBV6-3, the J gene TRBJ2-7; possible D gene TRBD2, 5 bases. The CDR3 covers 15 residues. Germline V gives CDR1 MNHEY, CDR2 SVGEGT. V lost 2 bases and J 2 bases, leaving 13 bases between the germline ends. As DNA, the CDR3 is TGTGCCAGCAGTTACCCACCCCTAGCTACCTACGAGCAGTACTTC. This encodes CASSYPPLATYEQYF.

The chain combines TRBV2 with TRBJ2-1; 9 bases line up with TRBD2. V dropped 3 bases and J dropped 2; count of bases not matched to a gene: 2. This CDR3 has 15 residues. Germline assignment: CDR1 SNHLY and CDR2 FYNNEI. CDR3 loop: CASSESSGTYNEQFF. The CDR3 nucleotides read TGTGCCAGCAGTGAGTCTAGCGGGACCTACAATGAGCAGTTCTTC.

This clonotype was detected only a few times. This chain links TRBV7-6 with TRBJ2-7; 9 nucleotides agree with TRBD2. The CDR3 is 16 residues long. With 0 bases clipped from V and 2 bases from J, the junction kept 5 bases outside the gene matches. Germline V gives CDR1 SGHVS, CDR2 FNYEAQ. This CDR3 reads CASSLAQASGAYEQYF. Written as DNA, the CDR3 is TGTGCCAGCAGCTTAGCGCAGGCTAGCGGGGCCTACGAGCAGTACTTC.

The rearrangement uses TRBV6-5 and TRBJ2-1; D unclear. V was trimmed by 4 bases and J by 0 bases, leaving 16 bases between them. The germline V gene encodes CDR1 MNHEY and CDR2 SVGAGI. This CDR3 spans 17 amino acids. The DNA for the CDR3 is TGTGCCAGCAGTTCCTCCCAAAGCGCGAGCTCCTACAATGAGCAGTTCTTC. Translation: CASSSSQSASSYNEQFF.

CDR3 in amino acids: CASSPPRGNTEAFF. CDR3 coding DNA: TGTGCCAGCTCACCCCCCCGGGGAAACACTGAAGCTTTCTTT. The chain uses TRBV18 and TRBJ1-1; D not certain. CDR3 length: 14 residues. Germline CDR1 reads KGHSH; CDR2 reads LQKENI. V was clipped by 3 bases and J by 2 bases, with 10 bases between them.

This sequence joins TRBV18 and TRBJ1-2, with D unresolved. Trimming cost V 3 bases and J 2 bases, with 10 bases left between them. CDR1 and CDR2 (germline): KGHSH, LQKENI. This CDR3 spans 14 amino acids. CDR3 sequence (DNA): TGTGCCAGCTCACCCCAAGAAGGGAACTATGGCTACACCTTC. Translating gives CASSPQEGNYGYTF.

Ten or more counts support this clonotype. CDR3 region: CASSQGTANTEAFF. The CDR3 DNA is TGTGCCAGCAGCCAAGGGACGGCGAACACTGAAGCTTTCTTT. The chain combines TRBV4-2 with TRBJ1-1; D not resolved. Germline CDR1 and CDR2: LGHNA and YNFKEQ. The CDR3 totals 14 residues. Trimming shortened V by 1 base and J by 1 base, and 7 bases separated the two germline ends.

The rearrangement links TRBV9 to TRBJ1-1, with D uncertain. The germline V gene encodes CDR1 SGDLS and CDR2 YYNGEE. Trimming removed 4 bases at V and 0 bases at J, with 16 bases between. This CDR3 has 16 amino acids. The CDR3 sequence is CASSSPSGLMNTEAFF. The CDR3 DNA sequence: TGTGCCAGCAGCTCCCCCTCGGGTCTGATGAACACTGAAGCTTTCTTT.

This clonotype has more than one count but fewer than ten. This chain joins TRBV12-3 or TRBV12-4 and TRBJ1-5; D possibly corresponds to TRBD1 (6 bases). V was shortened by 6 bases and J by 0 bases, with 12 bases between the two germline ends. CDR3 length: 15 amino acids. CDR3 DNA sequence: TGTGCCAGCAGCCCGAGGGGGGTTAGCAATCAGCCCCAGCATTTT. Protein: CASSPRGVSNQPQHF.